The clone carrying this T cell receptor (beta chain) was seen a single time. Antigen unknown. Trimming cost V 4 bases and J 4 bases, with 14 bases left between them. The CDR3 spans 14 residues. Germline V gene sequence: CDR1 SGHDT, CDR2 YYEEEE. In the authors' methods: Filtering was not the same, since immunoSEQ gave junction-only sequences without quality scores. Data came from immunoSEQ multiplex PCR; TCRdb stores just in-frame clones and leaves some out. Clone size and the V and J calls come from that table; the DNA yielded D and trimming. Among about 330,000 clones, approximately 74% were seen once, and the ten largest hold under 13%. These data belong to a study of shared clonotypes between healthy human individuals. Study-level information: A few men and a couple of women, aged 18 to 49, were donors.

Study observations and caveats: Inspection by rarefaction showed sorted-subset sequencing to be incomplete despite large depth.

The rearrangement uses TRBV5-6 and TRBJ2-5; a possible D gene is TRBD2 (7 bases). The sequence came from a man aged 25 to 40 in good health. Sequencing used memory CD4+ T cells sorted from blood. Subset here: CD45RA-negative fraction. The CDR3 nucleotides read TGTGCCAGCAGCACCGTAGGGGGGGGAGAGACCCAGTACTTC. This sequence encodes CASSTVGGGETQYF. Full variable domain (rest looked up from reference TRBV5-6 and TRBJ2-5): DAGVTQSPTHLIKTRGQQVTLRCSPKSGHDTVSWYQQALGQGPQFIFQYYEEEERQRGNFPDRFSGHQFPNYSSELNVNALLLGDSALYLCASSTVGGGETQYFGPGTRLLVL.